The 21 T cell receptor beta chains in this list originate from one sample, sequenced in a study of blood T cells in healthy people across ages. Primed by a sample-barcoded 5' primer and a J-beta primer mix, a second PCR proceeded for 7 to 11 cycles. In TCRdb, the 5' RACE reads were re-called with MiXCR into one record per CDR3 protein. The sample yields about 1.6 million distinct CDR3 sequences, about 32% seen once. Sequenced material: blood. The receptors were sampled from a woman aged 30 to 39 in good health.

The chain has TRBV12-3 or TRBV12-4 and TRBJ2-2; 7 bases agree with TRBD2. Germline trimming cut 0 bases from V and 1 base from J; bases unmatched to any gene: 8. There are 18 residues in the CDR3. DNA for the CDR3: TGTGCCAGCAGTTTAGCGCGGGGGACCACCCAGAACACCGGGGAGCTGTTTTTT. This encodes CASSLARGTTQNTGELFF.

This clonotype was counted a few times. This chain joins TRBV20-1 and TRBJ2-7; D is possibly TRBD1 or TRBD2 (6 bases each). Between the trimmed V and J ends, which lost 0 bases and 4 bases, there was a span of 16 bases. Germline V gene lookup returns CDR1 DFQATT and CDR2 SNEGSKA (reference sequence). This CDR3 is built from 15 residues. CDR3 nucleotide sequence: TGCAGTGCTAGAGAAAAGGGGGGCCCTTGGTACGAGCAGTACTTC. Amino acid sequence: CSAREKGGPWYEQYF.

This clonotype has more than one count but fewer than ten. The CDR3 region has the DNA TGCAGTGCTAGATCTGAGGTGTTAAGGGAAGAGACCCAGTACTTC. Translation: CSARSEVLREETQYF. The gene calls are TRBV20-1 and TRBJ2-5; D is unresolved. This CDR3 is built from 15 residues. The germline gives CDR1 DFQATT, CDR2 SNEGSKA (reference sequence). V lost 2 bases and J 3 bases, leaving 16 bases between the germline ends.

The chain joins TRBV7-6 to TRBJ2-3, with D possibly being TRBD2 (7 bases). Germline CDR1 and CDR2: SGHVS and FNYEAQ. The V end was cut by 1 base, the J end by 10 bases, with 21 bases between. This CDR3 contains 16 residues. The CDR3: CASSLGAGNREGAQYF. CDR3 nucleotides: TGTGCCAGCAGCTTAGGAGCGGGGAACAGGGAGGGGGCGCAGTATTTT.

V usage is TRBV7-3 and J usage is TRBJ2-1, with D possibly TRBD2 on 5 matching bases. V gave up 3 bases and J gave up 6 bases, with 15 bases separating them. Germline CDR1 reads SGHTA; CDR2 reads FQGTGA. This CDR3 is 15 amino acids long. The CDR3 DNA sequence: TGTGCCAGCAGCTTCCGGGAAAGGCCACTCAATGAGCAGTTCTTC. It codes for CASSFRERPLNEQFF.

This CDR3 reads CSARDRRGAYGQYF. CDR3 DNA: TGCAGTGCTAGAGATAGGAGAGGAGCCTACGGGCAGTACTTC. The chain couples TRBV20-1 to TRBJ2-5, with D unclear. Trimming removed 0 bases at V and 11 bases at J, with 19 bases between. CDR1 DFQATT and CDR2 SNEGSKA come from the germline V gene (reference sequence). This CDR3 is 14 amino acids long.

The chain is built from TRBV2 and TRBJ1-5; D remains unclear. This CDR3 has 14 residues. Germline V CDR1 and CDR2: SNHLY, FYNNEI. V shed 7 bases and J shed 0 bases, with 10 bases lying between them. The CDR3 sequence: CASKGRSSNQPQHF. DNA for the CDR3: TGTGCCAGCAAAGGGAGGTCTAGCAATCAGCCCCAGCATTTT.

On this clonotype: A much larger clone is a single base away; this may be a read error. V is TRBV9 and J is TRBJ2-1; 8 nucleotides match TRBD2. Per germline, CDR1 SGDLS and CDR2 YYNGEE. The CDR3 covers 15 residues. CDR3 region: CAGSGGPAPWDEQFF. The CDR3 bases are TGTGCCGGCAGCGGGGGTCCGGCTCCTTGGGATGAGCAGTTCTTC.

The V and J genes are TRBV10-2 and TRBJ2-7; no reliable D call. CDR1 is WSHSY, CDR2 SAAADI, per germline. The CDR3 spans 13 residues. Trimming stripped 2 bases from V and 0 bases from J, with 5 bases between. The CDR3 DNA reads as TGCGCCAGCAGTGAGATCTCCTCCTACGAGCAGTACTTC. Amino acid sequence: CASSEISSYEQYF.

This clonotype has more than one count but fewer than ten. CDR3 sequence reads: CASSLDGKGPADTQYF. CDR3 coding DNA: TGTGCCAGCAGTTTAGACGGGAAGGGGCCGGCAGATACGCAGTATTTT. The genes are TRBV27 and TRBJ2-3; D may match TRBD1 or TRBD2 (5 bases each). CDR3 length: 16 amino acids. Trimming removed 2 bases from V and 4 bases from J, with 16 bases in between. CDR1 is MNHEY, CDR2 SMNVEV, per germline (reference sequence).

This clonotype was seen a handful of times. The V gene is TRBV4-2, the J gene TRBJ2-5; D gene uncertain. V was clipped by 1 base and J by 5 bases, with 11 bases between them. The V gene's germline CDR1 is LGHNA and CDR2 YNFKEQ. The CDR3 is 14 residues long. This chain's CDR3 is CASSQVGSRETQYF. CDR3 nucleotides: TGTGCCAGCAGCCAAGTTGGTAGTAGGGAGACCCAGTACTTC.

This clonotype has more than one count but fewer than ten. This rearrangement joins TRBV10-2 to TRBJ1-5; D unresolved. The CDR3 totals 13 residues. Germline CDR1 WSHSY, CDR2 SAAADI. V shed 6 bases and J shed 7 bases, with 13 bases lying between them. The CDR3: CASSLGEGQPQHF. The CDR3, as DNA: TGCGCCAGCAGCTTGGGAGAAGGGCAGCCCCAGCATTTT.

The table lists this clonotype with a few counts. A much larger clone is a single base away; this may be a read error. This rearrangement joins TRBV7-9 to TRBJ2-5, with 7 bases matching TRBD1. Germline trimming cut 5 bases from V and 5 bases from J; bases unmatched to any gene: 5. CDR1 and CDR2 from the germline V gene are SEHNR and FQNEAQ (reference sequence). CDR3 size: 13 residues. In DNA, the CDR3 is TGTGCCAGCAGCCCCGGGACAGACGAGACCCAGTACTTC. Translating gives CASSPGTDETQYF.

On this clonotype: The junction and the germline gene differ at one end; a read error may be behind it. The chain recombines TRBV6-2 or TRBV6-3 with TRBJ1-2, with D possibly being TRBD1 (5 bases). CDR3 length: 14 residues. Germline values: CDR1 MNHEY, CDR2 SVGEGT. The CDR3 loop reads CASRYSSRGEGYTF. CDR3 in DNA: TGTGCCAGCAGGTACTCGTCGAGGGGAGAAGGCTACACCTTC.

The chain employs TRBV5-4 and TRBJ2-2; D is perhaps TRBD1 or TRBD2 (5 bases each). V lost 4 bases to trimming and J lost 4 bases, with 11 bases between them. From germline, CDR1 is SGHNT and CDR2 YYREEE (reference sequence). The CDR3 is 14 residues long. The CDR3 bases are TGTGCCAGCAGCCTTCGGGACCTCACCGGGGAGCTGTTTTTT. This encodes CASSLRDLTGELFF.

As for this clonotype: At one boundary the junction diverges from the germline segment, which might be a read error. V and J are TRBV12-3 or TRBV12-4 and TRBJ1-2, with TRBD1 matching 9 bases. The CDR3 is 15 amino acids. In DNA form, the CDR3 reads TGTGCCAGCAGCAAACAGGGGGCCCGTGGCTATGGCTACATCTTC. Its protein product is CASSKQGARGYGYIF.

This clonotype was seen a handful of times. The chain uses TRBV28 and TRBJ2-6, with D perhaps given as TRBD1 or TRBD2 (7 bases each). The V gene's germline CDR1 is MDHEN and CDR2 SYDVKM. The CDR3 is 16 amino acids. The V gene lost 9 bases and the J gene lost 1 base, with 16 bases spanning the gap. The CDR3 is CASFRGGSSGANVLTF. CDR3 nucleotides: TGTGCCAGTTTCAGGGGGGGCTCTTCTGGGGCCAACGTCCTGACTTTC.

In its sample, this clonotype was seen many times. The V and J genes are TRBV29-1 and TRBJ2-7, with TRBD1 identical over 7 bases. The germline gives CDR1 SQVTM, CDR2 ANQGSEA. The J segment lost 1 base and the V segment lost 2 bases, leaving 8 bases of the junction unmatched. CDR3 length equals 15 residues. CDR3 sequence: CSVEYDRVGSYEQYF. The CDR3 DNA is TGCAGCGTTGAATACGACAGGGTAGGGTCCTACGAGCAGTACTTC.

V usage is TRBV28 and J usage is TRBJ2-3, with D tentatively TRBD1 or TRBD2 (5 bases each). The V gene lost 3 bases and the J gene lost 3 bases, with 13 bases spanning the gap. The CDR3 contains 15 residues. CDR1 and CDR2 from the germline V gene are MDHEN and SYDVKM. Written as DNA, the CDR3 is TGTGCCAGCAGTTTCTCTAGGGACCAGACAGATACGCAGTATTTT. This codes for CASSFSRDQTDTQYF.

In this sample, this clonotype turned up many times. V is TRBV29-1 and J is TRBJ2-1; TRBD2 matches 8 bases. After removal of 4 bases from V and 5 bases from J, the junction contained 7 bases not matched to a gene. The CDR3 runs to 14 residues. CDR1 is SQVTM and CDR2 is ANQGSEA in the germline V gene. Written as DNA, the CDR3 is TGCAGCGTTGTCGGTAGCGGGAACCACAATGAGCAGTTCTTC. Translating it yields CSVVGSGNHNEQFF.

V and J are TRBV2 and TRBJ2-1, with 7 bases matching TRBD1. V gave up 2 bases and J gave up 6 bases; unmatched junction bases: 4. The V gene's germline CDR1 is SNHLY and CDR2 FYNNEI. CDR3 length: 14 residues. As DNA, the CDR3 is TGTGCCAGCAGTGAAACAGGGGCGCTCAATGAGCAGTTCTTC. It encodes CASSETGALNEQFF. Drawing the rest from reference TRBV2 and TRBJ2-1, the complete variable domain is EPEVTQTPSHQVTQMGQEVILRCVPISNHLYFYWYRQILGQKVEFLVSFYNNEISEKSEIFDDQFSVERPDGSNFTLKIRSTKLEDSAMYFCASSETGALNEQFFGPGTRLTVL.